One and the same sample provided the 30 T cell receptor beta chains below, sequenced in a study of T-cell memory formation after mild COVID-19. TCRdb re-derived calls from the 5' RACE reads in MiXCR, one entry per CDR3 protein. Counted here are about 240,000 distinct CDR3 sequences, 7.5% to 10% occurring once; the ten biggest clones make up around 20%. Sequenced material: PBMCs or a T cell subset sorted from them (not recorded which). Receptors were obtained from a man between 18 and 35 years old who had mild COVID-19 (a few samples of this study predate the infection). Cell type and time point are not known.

This CDR3 reads CASSFSQVGGNEQFF. The CDR3 region has the DNA TGTGCCAGCAGTTTTAGCCAGGTAGGGGGCAATGAGCAGTTCTTC. The rearrangement links TRBV12-3 or TRBV12-4 to TRBJ2-1; possible D gene TRBD1, 6 bases. There are 15 residues in the CDR3. The germline V and J ends were trimmed by 3 bases and 6 bases, with 15 bases remaining between them.

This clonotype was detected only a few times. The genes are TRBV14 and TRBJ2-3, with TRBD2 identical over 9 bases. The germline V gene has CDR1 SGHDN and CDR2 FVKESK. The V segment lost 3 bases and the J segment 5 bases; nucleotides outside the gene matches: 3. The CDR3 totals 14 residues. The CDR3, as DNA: TGTGCCAGCAGCCAGGCTAGCGGGGTAGATACGCAGTATTTT. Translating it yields CASSQASGVDTQYF.

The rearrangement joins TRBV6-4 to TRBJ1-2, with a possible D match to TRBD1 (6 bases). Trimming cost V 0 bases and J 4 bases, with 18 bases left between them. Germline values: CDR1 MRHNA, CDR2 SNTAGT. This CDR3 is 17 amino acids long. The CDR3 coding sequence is TGTGCCAGCAGTGACTCCCCGGGGAGGGGGAACCCCTATGGCTACACCTTC. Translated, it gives CASSDSPGRGNPYGYTF.

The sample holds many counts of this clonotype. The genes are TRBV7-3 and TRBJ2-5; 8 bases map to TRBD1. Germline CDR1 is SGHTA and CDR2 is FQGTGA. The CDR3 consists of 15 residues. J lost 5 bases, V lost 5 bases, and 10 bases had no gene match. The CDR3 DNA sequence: TGTGCCAGCAGCCCCGGACAGGGCGTTCTGGAGACCCAGTACTTC. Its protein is CASSPGQGVLETQYF.

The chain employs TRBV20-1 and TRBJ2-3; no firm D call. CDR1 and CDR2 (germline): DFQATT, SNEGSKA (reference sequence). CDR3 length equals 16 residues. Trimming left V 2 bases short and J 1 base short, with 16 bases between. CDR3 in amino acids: CSARPGSSFRTDTQYF. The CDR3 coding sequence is TGCAGTGCTAGACCCGGATCCAGCTTCCGCACAGATACGCAGTATTTT.

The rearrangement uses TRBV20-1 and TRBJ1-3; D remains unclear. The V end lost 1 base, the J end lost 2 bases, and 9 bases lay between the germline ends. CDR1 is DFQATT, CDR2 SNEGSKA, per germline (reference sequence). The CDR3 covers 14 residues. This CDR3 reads CSARVATTGNTIYF. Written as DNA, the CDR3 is TGCAGTGCTAGAGTGGCAACTACTGGAAACACCATATATTTT.

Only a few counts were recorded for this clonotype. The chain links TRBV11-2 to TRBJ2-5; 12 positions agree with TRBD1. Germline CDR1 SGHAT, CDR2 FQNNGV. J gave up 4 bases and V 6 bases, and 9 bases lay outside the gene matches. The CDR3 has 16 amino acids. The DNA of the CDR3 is TGTGCCAGCAGTATTGGGACAGGGGGCTGGGCAGAGACCCAGTACTTC. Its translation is CASSIGTGGWAETQYF. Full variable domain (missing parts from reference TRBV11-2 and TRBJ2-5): EAGVAQSPRYKIIEKRQSVAFWCNPISGHATLYWYQQILGQGPKLLIQFQNNGVVDDSQLPKDRFSAERLKGVDSTLKIQPAKLEDSAVYLCASSIGTGGWAETQYFGPGTRLLVL.

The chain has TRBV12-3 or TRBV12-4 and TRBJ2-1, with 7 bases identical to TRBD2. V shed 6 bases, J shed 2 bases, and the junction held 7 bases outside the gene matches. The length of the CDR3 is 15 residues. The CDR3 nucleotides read TGTGCCAGCAGCTCAGAGCGGGGAGCCTACAATGAGCAGTTCTTC. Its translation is CASSSERGAYNEQFF.

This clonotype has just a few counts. The DNA of the CDR3 is TGTGCCAGCAGCGTAGGACCCGAGGGAGAGCAGTACTTC. This encodes CASSVGPEGEQYF. The chain uses TRBV9 and TRBJ2-7; a possible D gene is TRBD2 (5 bases). The ends were cut back, 0 bases at V and 7 bases at J, with 11 bases in the middle. The germline gives CDR1 SGDLS, CDR2 YYNGEE. This CDR3 comprises 13 residues.

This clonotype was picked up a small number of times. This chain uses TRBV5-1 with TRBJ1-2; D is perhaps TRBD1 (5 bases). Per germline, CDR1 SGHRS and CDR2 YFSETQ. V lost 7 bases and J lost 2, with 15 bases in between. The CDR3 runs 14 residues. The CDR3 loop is CASGGDRTNYGYTF. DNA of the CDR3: TGCGCCAGCGGGGGGGACCGAACGAACTATGGCTACACCTTC.

In nucleotides, the CDR3 is TGCGCCAGCAGTAACAGGTTGGCTAGTGAAAAACTGTTTTTT. This gives the protein CASSNRLASEKLFF. The gene calls are TRBV4-1 and TRBJ1-4, with D perhaps TRBD1 (5 bases). This CDR3 spans 14 amino acids. The germline V and J ends were trimmed by 6 bases and 7 bases, with 15 bases remaining between them. Germline CDR1 is MGHRA and CDR2 is YSYEKL.

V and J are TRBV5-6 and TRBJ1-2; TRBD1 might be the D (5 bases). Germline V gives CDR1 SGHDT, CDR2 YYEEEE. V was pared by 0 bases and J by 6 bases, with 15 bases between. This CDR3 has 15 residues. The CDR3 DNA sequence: TGTGCCAGCAGCTTGGTTCAGGGAGCACGGGATGGCTACACCTTC. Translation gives CASSLVQGARDGYTF.

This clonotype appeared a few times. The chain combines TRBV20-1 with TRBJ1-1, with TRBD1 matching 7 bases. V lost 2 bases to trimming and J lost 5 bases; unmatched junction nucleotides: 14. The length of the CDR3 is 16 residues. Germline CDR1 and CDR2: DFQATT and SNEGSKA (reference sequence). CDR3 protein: CSARRAGGLRATEAFF. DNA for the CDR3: TGCAGTGCTAGACGCGCAGGGGGTTTGCGGGCGACTGAAGCTTTCTTT.

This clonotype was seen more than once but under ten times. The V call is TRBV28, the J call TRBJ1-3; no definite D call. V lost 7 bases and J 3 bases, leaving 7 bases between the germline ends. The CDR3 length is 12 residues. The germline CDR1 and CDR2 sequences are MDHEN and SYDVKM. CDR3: CASTSYGNTIYF. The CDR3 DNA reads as TGTGCCAGCACGAGTTATGGAAACACCATATATTTT.

CDR3 region: CASSLEAGRTQYF. The CDR3 nucleotides read TGTGCCAGCAGCTTAGAAGCAGGGCGGACGCAGTATTTT. The rearrangement uses TRBV11-2 and TRBJ2-3; D is perhaps TRBD1 (5 bases). The germline V gene has CDR1 SGHAT and CDR2 FQNNGV. The CDR3 length is 13 residues. Trimming pared 0 bases from V and 9 bases from J, leaving 10 bases between.

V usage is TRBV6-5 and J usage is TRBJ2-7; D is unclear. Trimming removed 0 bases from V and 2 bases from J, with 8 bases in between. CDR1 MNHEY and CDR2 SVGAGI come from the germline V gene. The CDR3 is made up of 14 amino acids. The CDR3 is CASSYSRKAYEQYF. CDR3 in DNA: TGTGCCAGCAGTTACTCGCGGAAGGCCTACGAGCAGTACTTC.

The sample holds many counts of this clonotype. CDR3 DNA sequence: TGTGCCAGCAGTTTTGGACACGCCACCGGGGAGCTGTTTTTT. Translated: CASSFGHATGELFF. The chain is built from TRBV27 and TRBJ2-2; a weak D match, TRBD1 (5 bases). V lost 3 bases to trimming and J lost 4 bases, with 9 bases between them. The CDR3 loop spans 14 amino acids. Germline V lookup: CDR1 MNHEY, CDR2 SMNVEV (reference sequence).

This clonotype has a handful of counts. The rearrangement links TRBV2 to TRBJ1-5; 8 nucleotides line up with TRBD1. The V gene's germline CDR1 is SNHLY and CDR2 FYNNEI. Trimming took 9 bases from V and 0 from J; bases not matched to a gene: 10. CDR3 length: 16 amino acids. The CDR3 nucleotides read TGTGCCAGTTCCCTCAGGGGGCTTTATAGCAATCAGCCCCAGCATTTT. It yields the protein CASSLRGLYSNQPQHF.

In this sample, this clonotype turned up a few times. CDR3 amino acids: CASSRRQGANGYTF. DNA of the CDR3: TGTGCCAGCAGCCGAAGACAGGGGGCCAATGGCTACACCTTC. This chain connects TRBV2 to TRBJ1-2; 10 bases align to TRBD1. V shed 6 bases, J shed 6 bases, and the junction held 7 bases outside the gene matches. Per the germline V gene, CDR1 is SNHLY and CDR2 is FYNNEI. There are 14 residues in the CDR3.

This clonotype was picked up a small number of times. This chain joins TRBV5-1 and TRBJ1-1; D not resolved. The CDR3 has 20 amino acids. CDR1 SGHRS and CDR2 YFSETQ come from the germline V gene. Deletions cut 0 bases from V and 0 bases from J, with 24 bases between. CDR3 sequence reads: CASSLASWRTPDDMNTEAFF. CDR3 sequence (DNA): TGCGCCAGCAGCTTGGCATCGTGGAGGACGCCTGATGACATGAACACTGAAGCTTTCTTT.

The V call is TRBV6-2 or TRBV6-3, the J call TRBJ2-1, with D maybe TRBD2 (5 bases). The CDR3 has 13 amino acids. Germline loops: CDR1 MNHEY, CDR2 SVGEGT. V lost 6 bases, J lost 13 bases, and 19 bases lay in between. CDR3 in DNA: TGTGCCAGCAGCCCCCCTAGCTGGACTCACCAGTTCTTC. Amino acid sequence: CASSPPSWTHQFF.

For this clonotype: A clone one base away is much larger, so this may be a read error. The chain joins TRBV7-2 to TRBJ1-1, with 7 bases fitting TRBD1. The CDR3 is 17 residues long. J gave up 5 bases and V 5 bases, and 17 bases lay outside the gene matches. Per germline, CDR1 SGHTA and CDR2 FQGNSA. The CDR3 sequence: CASSPKGGRRDKTEAFF. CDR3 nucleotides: TGTGCCAGCAGCCCCAAAGGGGGCAGGAGAGATAAAACTGAAGCTTTCTTT.

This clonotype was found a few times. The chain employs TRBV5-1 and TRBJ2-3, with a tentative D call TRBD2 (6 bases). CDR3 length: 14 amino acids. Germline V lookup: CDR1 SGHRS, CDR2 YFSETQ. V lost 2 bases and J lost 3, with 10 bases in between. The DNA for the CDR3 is TGCGCCAGCAGCTTTACTAGCCCTACAGATACGCAGTATTTT. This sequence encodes CASSFTSPTDTQYF.

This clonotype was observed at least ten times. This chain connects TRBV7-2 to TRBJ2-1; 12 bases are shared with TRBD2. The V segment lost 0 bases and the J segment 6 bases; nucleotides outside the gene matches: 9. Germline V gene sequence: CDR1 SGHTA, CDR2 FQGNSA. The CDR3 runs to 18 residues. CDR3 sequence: CASSLARASGGAGNEQFF. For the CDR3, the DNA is TGTGCCAGCAGCTTAGCGCGAGCTAGCGGGGGGGCGGGCAATGAGCAGTTCTTC.

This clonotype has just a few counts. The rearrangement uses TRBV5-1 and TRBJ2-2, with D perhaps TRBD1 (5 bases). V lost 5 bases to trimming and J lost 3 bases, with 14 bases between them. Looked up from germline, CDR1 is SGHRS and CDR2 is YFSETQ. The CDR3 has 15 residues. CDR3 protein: CASRPTDSYTGELFF. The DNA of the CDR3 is TGCGCCAGCAGACCCACCGACAGTTACACCGGGGAGCTGTTTTTT.

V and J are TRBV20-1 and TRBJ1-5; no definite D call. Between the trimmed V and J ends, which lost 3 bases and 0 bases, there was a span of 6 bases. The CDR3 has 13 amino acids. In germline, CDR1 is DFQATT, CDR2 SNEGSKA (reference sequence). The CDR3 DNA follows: TGCAGTGCTAGGGTTGATAGCAATCAGCCCCAGCATTTT. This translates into CSARVDSNQPQHF.

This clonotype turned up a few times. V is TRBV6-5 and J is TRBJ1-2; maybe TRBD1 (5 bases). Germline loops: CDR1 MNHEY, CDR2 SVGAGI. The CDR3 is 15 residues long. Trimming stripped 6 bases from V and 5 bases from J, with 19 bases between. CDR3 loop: CASRAGTGASYGYTF. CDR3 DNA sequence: TGTGCCAGCAGGGCCGGTACCGGGGCTAGTTATGGCTACACCTTC.

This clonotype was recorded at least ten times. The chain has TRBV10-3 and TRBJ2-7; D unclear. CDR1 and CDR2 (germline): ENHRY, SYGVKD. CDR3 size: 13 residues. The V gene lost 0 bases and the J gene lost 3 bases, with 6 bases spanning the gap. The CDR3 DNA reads TGTGCCATCAGTGAGTCGAACAGCTACGAGCAGTACGTC. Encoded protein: CAISESNSYEQYV.

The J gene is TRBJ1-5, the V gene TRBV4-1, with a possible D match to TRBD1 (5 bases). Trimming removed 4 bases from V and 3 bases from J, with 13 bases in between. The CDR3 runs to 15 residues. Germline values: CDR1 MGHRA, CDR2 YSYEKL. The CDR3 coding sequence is TGCGCCAGCAGCCGCCTGACAGAAATCAATCAGCCCCAGCATTTT. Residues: CASSRLTEINQPQHF.

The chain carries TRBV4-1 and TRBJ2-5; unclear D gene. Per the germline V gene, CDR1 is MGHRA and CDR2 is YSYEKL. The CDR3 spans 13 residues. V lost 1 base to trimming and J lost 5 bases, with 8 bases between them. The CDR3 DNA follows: TGCGCCAGCAGCCAAGGTTCCTCCGAGACCCAGTACTTC. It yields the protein CASSQGSSETQYF.